The TCR beta chain described here comes from a study of blood T cell repertoires in COVID-19. Study overall: Sites across the United States, Italy and Spain contributed samples from acute and convalescent COVID-19. T cells, B-cell-depleted T cells, or PBMCs supplied cDNA or gDNA.

Authors' analysis steps: Reference gene primer amplification gave nucleated cell count estimates. Sequenced by immunoSEQ multiplex PCR; TCRdb stores in-frame clones only, minus some. The V and J calls and clone size were taken over from that table, and D and trimming were inferred from the DNA. This table has about 140,000 clones, around nine tenths appearing once. Germline CDR1 PRHDT, CDR2 FYEKMQ (reference sequence). Trimming took 5 bases from V and 7 from J; bases not matched to a gene: 9. The CDR3 is 14 residues long. This clonotype originated in a human donor in a cohort sampled during active COVID-19. The rearrangement links TRBV13 to TRBJ1-2; 8 positions agree with TRBD1. Sequences were obtained from peripheral blood. CDR3 in amino acids: CASSPLQGEAGYTF. The CDR3 DNA reads as TGTGCCAGCAGCCCCTTACAGGGGGAGGCTGGCTACACCTTC. The whole variable domain, filled in from reference TRBV13 and TRBJ1-2, reads AAGVIQSPRHLIKEKRETATLKCYPIPRHDTVYWYQQGPGQDPQFLISFYEKMQSDKGSIPDRFSAQQFSDYHSELNMSSLELGDSALYFCASSPLQGEAGYTFGSGTRLTVV.